The 3 T cell receptor beta chains given below trace back to one sample, sequenced in a study of vaccination effects on CD4 cells after COVID-19. At the end of around 11 days of culture, CD4+ T cells were isolated. No antigens are known for them. TCRdb keeps only in-frame clones here, not all; method: immunoSEQ multiplex PCR. Here the sample spans roughly 30,000 clones, about two thirds being singletons. The input for sequencing was CD4+ T cells from PBMCs cultured without peptide, taken before COVID-19 vaccination. Receptors originate from a human donor who received a COVID-19 vaccine.

The chain combines TRBV5-1 with TRBJ2-3, with D maybe TRBD1 (6 bases). The CDR3 sequence is 17 residues long. The V end was cut by 0 bases, the J end by 1 base, with 15 bases between. CDR1 is SGHRS and CDR2 is YFSETQ in the germline V gene. The CDR3 spells CASSLGLNPGGTDTQYF. In nucleotides, the CDR3 is TGCGCCAGCAGCTTGGGGCTGAACCCAGGGGGCACAGATACGCAGTATTTT.

This clone was observed a handful of times. J is TRBJ1-5 and V is TRBV11-2; D not certain. The CDR3 contains 13 residues. The V gene's germline CDR1 is SGHAT and CDR2 FQNNGV. Trimming cost V 1 base and J 7 bases, with 8 bases left between them. As DNA, the CDR3 is TGTGCCAGCAGCTTAGGTCGGGAACAGCCCCAGCATTTT. It encodes CASSLGREQPQHF.

The CDR3 reads CASSFRVSGQGDTQYF. The CDR3 DNA reads as TGTGCCAGCAGCTTCCGCGTTAGCGGGCAGGGAGATACGCAGTATTTT. The J gene is TRBJ2-3, the V gene TRBV7-2; 7 bases line up with TRBD2. Per the germline V gene, CDR1 is SGHTA and CDR2 is FQGNSA. The J segment lost 5 bases and the V segment lost 3 bases, leaving 11 bases of the junction unmatched. CDR3 length equals 16 residues.